Each of the 3 T cell receptor beta chains below was sequenced from the same sample in a study of T cell repertoires in cytomegalovirus infection. TCRdb recomputed calls from the reads with MiXCR, one row per CDR3 protein. The sample gives 200,000 or so distinct CDR3 sequences, 28% of which show up once; 30% to 40% is in the top ten. Material: PBMCs. Source of these receptors: a human donor in good health (CMV status not recorded). Some clones in this sample may be carry-over from other donors' samples.

The sample holds a few counts of this clonotype. The chain has TRBV20-1 and TRBJ2-3, with 7 nucleotides matching TRBD2. With V trimmed by 6 bases and J by 5 bases, 8 bases remained unmatched. Germline loops: CDR1 DFQATT, CDR2 SNEGSKA (reference sequence). This CDR3 is built from 13 residues. CDR3 DNA sequence: TGCAGTGCCGAGGCGGGGGATGGAGATACGCAGTATTTT. Translating it yields CSAEAGDGDTQYF.

The gene calls are TRBV12-3 or TRBV12-4 and TRBJ2-3; 13 nucleotides agree with TRBD2. The CDR3 contains 18 residues. J was trimmed by 3 bases and V by 6 bases; bases with no gene match: 12. The CDR3 DNA is TGTGCCAGCAGCTCGACTAGCGGGGGGCCTCCAGGGACAGATACGCAGTATTTT. Translation: CASSSTSGGPPGTDTQYF.

The chain links TRBV20-1 to TRBJ1-1; tentative D call: TRBD1 (5 bases). The CDR3 sequence is 11 residues long. Trimming removed 0 bases at V and 10 bases at J, with 9 bases between. Germline CDR1 reads DFQATT; CDR2 reads SNEGSKA (reference sequence). The CDR3 here is CSARDRERAFF. Written as DNA, the CDR3 is TGCAGTGCTAGAGACAGGGAGAGAGCTTTCTTT.